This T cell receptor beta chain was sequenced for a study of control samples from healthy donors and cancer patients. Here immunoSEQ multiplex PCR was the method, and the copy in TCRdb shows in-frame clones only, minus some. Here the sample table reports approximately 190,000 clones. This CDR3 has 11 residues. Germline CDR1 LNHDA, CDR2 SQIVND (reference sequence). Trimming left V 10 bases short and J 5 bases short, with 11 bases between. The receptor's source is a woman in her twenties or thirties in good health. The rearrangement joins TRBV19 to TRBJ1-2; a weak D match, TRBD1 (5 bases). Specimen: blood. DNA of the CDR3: TGTGCCACCCGGGGCGGATATGGCTACACCTTC. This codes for CATRGGYGYTF.